The 13 T cell receptor beta chains below were found in one sample sequenced in a study of blood T cell repertoires in COVID-19. The assay was immunoSEQ multiplex PCR, and TCRdb's table has in-frame clones only and misses some. The sample yields about 210,000 clones, about nine tenths seen once. Sequenced: peripheral blood. These receptors were taken from a woman aged 40 to 50 with acute or convalescent COVID-19.

The chain links TRBV18 to TRBJ2-1; maybe TRBD1 (7 bases). CDR3 length equals 14 residues. The germline gives CDR1 KGHSH, CDR2 LQKENI. V lost 3 bases to trimming and J lost 5 bases, with 11 bases between them. DNA of the CDR3: TGTGCCAGCTCACCTCTCAGGGGGGACAATGAGCAGTTCTTC. Amino acids: CASSPLRGDNEQFF.

CDR3 loop: CASSQDRLAGGPGKNIQYF. The DNA of the CDR3 is TGTGCCAGCAGCCAAGATCGACTAGCGGGGGGGCCAGGCAAAAACATTCAGTACTTC. The V gene is TRBV3-1 (or the pseudogene TRBV3-2), the J gene TRBJ2-4; 14 bases are shared with TRBD2. With V trimmed by 0 bases and J by 3 bases, 7 bases remained unmatched. CDR1 and CDR2 from the germline V gene are LGHDT and YNNKEL (reference sequence). CDR3 size: 19 residues.

The chain employs TRBV7-9 and TRBJ1-4; 8 bases are a match to TRBD1. Unmatched junction bases numbered 9, after V lost 4 bases and J lost 5 bases. Germline-derived CDR1 and CDR2 are SEHNR and FQNEAQ (reference sequence). The CDR3 totals 16 residues. CDR3 residues: CASSSGLTGVNEKLFF. Written as DNA, the CDR3 is TGTGCCAGCAGCTCAGGCCTGACAGGGGTGAATGAAAAACTGTTTTTT.

V is TRBV6-5 and J is TRBJ2-7, with 8 nucleotides matching TRBD1. Germline V gives CDR1 MNHEY, CDR2 SVGAGI. J lost 5 bases, V lost 5 bases, and 8 bases had no gene match. This CDR3 is 14 amino acids long. CDR3 loop: CASSPRTGYNEQYV. In DNA form, the CDR3 reads TGTGCCAGCAGTCCACGGACAGGGTATAACGAGCAGTACGTC.

The chain recombines TRBV25-1 with TRBJ2-5, with D uncertain. The V gene's germline CDR1 is MGHDK and CDR2 SYGVNS. The CDR3 is 10 residues long. Trimming pared 7 bases from V and 5 bases from J, leaving 5 bases between. As DNA, the CDR3 is TGTGCCAGCAAAGCGGAGACCCAGTACTTC. Its protein is CASKAETQYF.

The CDR3 DNA is TGTGCCAGCAGTTACTCGAGAGAGACCCAGTACTTC. Its protein is CASSYSRETQYF. This rearrangement joins TRBV6-5 to TRBJ2-5; D remains ambiguous. Germline CDR1 and CDR2: MNHEY and SVGAGI. Deletions cut 0 bases from V and 4 bases from J, with 3 bases between. The CDR3 runs 12 residues.

This rearrangement joins TRBV5-4 to TRBJ1-1; 9 nucleotides agree with TRBD1. From germline, CDR1 is SGHNT and CDR2 YYREEE (reference sequence). V gave up 4 bases and J gave up 5 bases; unmatched junction bases: 9. The CDR3 has 15 residues. CDR3 sequence: CASSAGTGSRTEAFF. The CDR3 DNA reads TGTGCCAGCAGCGCGGGGACAGGGAGTAGAACTGAAGCTTTCTTT. Full variable domain (remainder filled in from reference TRBV5-4 and TRBJ1-1): ETGVTQSPTHLIKTRGQQVTLRCSSQSGHNTVSWYQQALGQGPQFIFQYYREEENGRGNFPPRFSGLQFPNYSSELNVNALELDDSALYLCASSAGTGSRTEAFFGQGTRLTVV.

The CDR3 reads CAISEMRSPNTQYF. CDR3 bases: TGTGCCATCAGTGAGATGAGAAGCCCAAATACGCAGTATTTT. The chain combines TRBV10-3 with TRBJ2-3; D unclear. Germline CDR1 reads ENHRY; CDR2 reads SYGVKD. V was trimmed by 2 bases and J by 7 bases, leaving 13 bases between them. This CDR3 is built from 14 residues.

The chain is built from TRBV6-5 and TRBJ2-2, with D perhaps TRBD1 (6 bases). V shed 5 bases and J shed 2 bases, with 12 bases lying between them. Per the germline V gene, CDR1 is MNHEY and CDR2 is SVGAGI. The CDR3 is 15 residues long. The CDR3 nucleotides read TGTGCCAGCAGTCTCCAACAGGGAAACACCGGGGAGCTGTTTTTT. Translation: CASSLQQGNTGELFF.

This clone was detected only once. The chain employs TRBV3-1 (or the pseudogene TRBV3-2) and TRBJ2-7; 9 bases align to TRBD1. V was pared by 3 bases and J by 2 bases, with 2 bases of the junction left unmatched. The CDR3 is 14 residues long. The germline gives CDR1 LGHDT, CDR2 YNNKEL (reference sequence). CDR3 loop: CASSQGQGTYEQYV. The CDR3 nucleotides are TGTGCCAGCAGCCAGGGACAGGGAACCTACGAGCAGTACGTC.

The gene calls are TRBV19 and TRBJ2-5; 10 bases agree with TRBD1. From germline, CDR1 is LNHDA and CDR2 SQIVND (reference sequence). V lost 1 base to trimming and J lost 6 bases; unmatched junction nucleotides: 11. The CDR3 contains 17 residues. The CDR3, as DNA: TGTGCCAGTAGTATAGGGGGGACAGGGGTGGACTATAAGACCCAGTACTTC. It codes for CASSIGGTGVDYKTQYF.

The CDR3 DNA sequence: TGCAGTGCTTTAGGGGGCGATGAGCAGTTCTTC. Translating it yields CSALGGDEQFF. J is TRBJ2-1 and V is TRBV20-1, with 7 positions matching TRBD1. Germline assignment: CDR1 DFQATT and CDR2 SNEGSKA (reference sequence). Losses at the gene ends were 5 bases for V and 8 bases for J; bases not matched to a gene: 3. CDR3 size: 11 residues.

This chain connects TRBV2 to TRBJ1-1, with 8 bases lining up with TRBD1. The germline V gene encodes CDR1 SNHLY and CDR2 FYNNEI. Losses at the gene ends were 6 bases for V and 3 bases for J; bases not matched to a gene: 12. The CDR3 totals 16 residues. CDR3 nucleotides: TGTGCCAGCAGGCGGGTGGGGCAGGGGGCGGACACTGAAGCTTTCTTT. It translates to CASRRVGQGADTEAFF.